Following are 31 T cell receptor beta chains from one sample sequenced in a study of human T cells and chemical hapten exposure. Each CDR3 protein gets one entry after TCRdb re-called the RACE reads with MiXCR. The table has about 260,000 distinct CDR3 sequences, approximately 8.6% seen once; the top ten hold 2% to 2.5%. Stated time point: pre-sensitization, week 0. Treatment specified: therapeutic diphenylcyclopropenone sensitization with weekly scalp DPC. The sequences come from whole blood, collected in connection with sensitization to the hapten diphenylcyclopropenone (DPC). Every receptor here comes from a woman aged 40 to 49 with alopecia areata. Some clones in this sample may be carry-over from other donors' samples.

The chain couples TRBV27 to TRBJ2-4, with 7 bases that match TRBD1. The length of the CDR3 is 14 residues. Trimming at V came to 4 bases and at J to 7 bases, leaving 7 bases not matched to a gene. Germline values: CDR1 MNHEY, CDR2 SMNVEV (reference sequence). CDR3 sequence (DNA): TGTGCCAGCAGTTACGGACAGGACGGGAACATTCAGTACTTC. It codes for CASSYGQDGNIQYF.

The V call is TRBV4-1, the J call TRBJ2-1; TRBD2 matches 7 bases. V shed 0 bases, J shed 7 bases, and the junction held 6 bases outside the gene matches. Germline V gives CDR1 MGHRA, CDR2 YSYEKL. CDR3 length: 15 amino acids. DNA of the CDR3: TGCGCCAGCAGCCAAGATCACGGGAGGATGAATGAGCAGTTCTTC. Its translation is CASSQDHGRMNEQFF.

This clonotype was recorded at least ten times. The rearrangement links TRBV6-6 to TRBJ1-3, with 7 bases that match TRBD1. This CDR3 has 15 amino acids. V gave up 7 bases and J gave up 2 bases; unmatched junction bases: 8. The germline V gene encodes CDR1 MNHNY and CDR2 SVGAGI (reference sequence). CDR3 sequence: CASKEGARTGNTIYF. In DNA, the CDR3 is TGTGCCAGCAAGGAGGGGGCTAGGACTGGAAACACCATATATTTT.

In this sample, this clonotype turned up many times. The V call is TRBV6-2 or TRBV6-3, the J call TRBJ2-7; 11 positions match TRBD2. Losses at the gene ends were 5 bases for V and 1 base for J; bases not matched to a gene: 7. The CDR3 runs 16 residues. Germline V CDR1 and CDR2: MNHEY, SVGEGT. The CDR3 nucleotides are TGTGCCAGCAGTCTTGGGGGGACTAGCGGTTCCTACGAGCAGTACTTC. This codes for CASSLGGTSGSYEQYF.

This clonotype was detected only a few times. CDR3 nucleotide sequence: TGCAGTGCTAGGGGAGAGAATGGCTACACCTTC. It is translated as CSARGENGYTF. J is TRBJ1-2 and V is TRBV20-1; D remains ambiguous. The V end was cut by 3 bases, the J end by 6 bases, with 8 bases between. The CDR3 has 11 residues. From germline, CDR1 is DFQATT and CDR2 SNEGSKA (reference sequence).

This clonotype has more than one count but fewer than ten. The rearrangement uses TRBV7-2 and TRBJ1-5; D ambiguous. The CDR3 runs 15 residues. Germline CDR1 and CDR2: SGHTA and FQGNSA. Between the trimmed V and J ends, which lost 6 bases and 0 bases, there was a span of 12 bases. The CDR3 DNA is TGTGCCAGCAGTCCCGACGGCCTTAGCAATCAGCCCCAGCATTTT. Translated, it gives CASSPDGLSNQPQHF.

This clonotype came up a few times. V is TRBV5-1 and J is TRBJ2-1; D is possibly TRBD1 or TRBD2 (5 bases each). Germline-derived CDR1 and CDR2 are SGHRS and YFSETQ. The CDR3 contains 16 residues. Trimming left V 1 base short and J 0 bases short, with 11 bases between. The CDR3 loop is CASSLQGRGSYNEQFF. The CDR3 nucleotides read TGCGCCAGCAGCTTGCAGGGCCGGGGCTCCTACAATGAGCAGTTCTTC.

The V call is TRBV6-6, the J call TRBJ1-2, with D hard to call. This CDR3 has 13 residues. Trimming removed 5 bases at V and 2 bases at J, with 9 bases between. Germline V gives CDR1 MNHNY, CDR2 SVGAGI (reference sequence). CDR3 residues: CASSDTANYGYTF. The CDR3 nucleotides read TGTGCCAGCAGTGACACAGCGAACTATGGCTACACCTTC.

The J gene is TRBJ2-1, the V gene TRBV19; 9 nucleotides align to TRBD2. Germline loops: CDR1 LNHDA, CDR2 SQIVND (reference sequence). J gave up 7 bases and V 3 bases, and 1 base lay outside the gene matches. The CDR3 has 13 amino acids. The CDR3 reads CASSISGRNEQFF. The CDR3 DNA sequence: TGTGCCAGTAGTATTAGCGGGAGAAATGAGCAGTTCTTC.

V and J are TRBV7-9 and TRBJ2-1; D unresolved. The V and J ends lost 3 bases and 9 bases respectively, with 18 bases between them. This CDR3 contains 15 residues. The germline CDR1 and CDR2 sequences are SEHNR and FQNEAQ (reference sequence). The CDR3 is CASSFRLGGRVEQFF. The CDR3 nucleotides read TGTGCCAGCAGCTTTAGATTAGGTGGTCGCGTTGAGCAGTTCTTC.

This chain links TRBV7-2 with TRBJ2-2; 7 positions match TRBD2. Germline values: CDR1 SGHTA, CDR2 FQGNSA. The CDR3 spans 16 residues. The ends lost 10 bases at V and 5 bases at J; junction bases unmatched: 16. DNA of the CDR3: TGTGCCAACCCGATAAGAGGCGGGAGTCGGACCGGGGAGCTGTTTTTT. It translates to CANPIRGGSRTGELFF.

This sequence joins TRBV10-3 and TRBJ1-5; the D is unclear. Germline CDR1 ENHRY, CDR2 SYGVKD. With 10 bases removed from V and 4 bases from J, the gap between germline ends came to 11 bases. The CDR3 covers 12 residues. As DNA, the CDR3 is TGTGCCACCAAGGACGGGAATCAGCCCCAGCATTTT. It specifies CATKDGNQPQHF.

The rearrangement joins TRBV11-2 to TRBJ2-1; 8 nucleotides match TRBD1. Germline CDR1 SGHAT, CDR2 FQNNGV. This CDR3 contains 14 residues. V trimming: 1 base; J trimming: 10 bases; junction bases outside the gene matches: 6. CDR3 loop: CASSLGQGRGEQFF. CDR3 nucleotides: TGTGCCAGCAGCTTAGGACAGGGGCGCGGGGAGCAGTTCTTC.

This clonotype was recorded a few times. The rearrangement links TRBV7-6 to TRBJ1-4; 7 nucleotides line up with TRBD1. Looked up from germline, CDR1 is SGHVS and CDR2 is FNYEAQ. This CDR3 has 14 amino acids. V was clipped by 4 bases and J by 6 bases; unmatched bases: 5. The CDR3 DNA sequence: TGTGCCAGCAGCTCCCAGACAGGGTATGAAAAACTGTTTTTT. Its translation: CASSSQTGYEKLFF.

This clonotype has only a few counts. The chain joins TRBV4-3 to TRBJ1-4, with unresolved D. Germline V lookup: CDR1 LGHNA, CDR2 YSLEER. The CDR3 contains 15 residues. V shed 3 bases and J shed 4 bases, with 12 bases lying between them. Here the CDR3 reads CASSQRGGNNEKLFF. In nucleotides, the CDR3 is TGCGCCAGCAGCCAGAGAGGCGGGAATAATGAAAAACTGTTTTTT.

The rearrangement uses TRBV27 and TRBJ1-2, with D perhaps matching TRBD1 (6 bases). The CDR3 loop spans 13 amino acids. V dropped 3 bases and J dropped 4 bases, with 9 bases sitting between them. Germline V lookup: CDR1 MNHEY, CDR2 SMNVEV (reference sequence). The CDR3 protein is CASSFGGGYGYTF. Written as DNA, the CDR3 is TGTGCCAGCAGTTTTGGGGGCGGCTATGGCTACACCTTC.

This clonotype has ten or more counts. The gene calls are TRBV20-1 and TRBJ2-7; 7 bases agree with TRBD1. Germline CDR1 reads DFQATT; CDR2 reads SNEGSKA (reference sequence). Trimming at V came to 6 bases and at J to 2 bases, leaving 10 bases not matched to a gene. The CDR3 covers 14 residues. DNA for the CDR3: TGCAGTGCCCAGAGGGGGCAGGGAACCTACGAGCAGTACTTC. It specifies CSAQRGQGTYEQYF.

The V call is TRBV28, the J call TRBJ2-5; D may be TRBD1 or TRBD2 (7 bases each). The germline CDR1 and CDR2 sequences are MDHEN and SYDVKM. The CDR3 has 15 residues. V was shortened by 3 bases and J by 7 bases, with 18 bases between the two germline ends. The CDR3 sequence: CASSFPRGGFSTQYF. Here the CDR3 DNA reads TGTGCCAGCAGTTTTCCCAGGGGGGGCTTTTCGACCCAGTACTTC.

This clonotype turned up a few times. The genes are TRBV29-1 and TRBJ2-5; 9 bases line up with TRBD1. Trimming took 6 bases from V and 4 from J; bases not matched to a gene: 9. Germline loops: CDR1 SQVTM, CDR2 ANQGSEA. This CDR3 has 14 residues. CDR3 loop: CSVSSGQGTETQYF. The DNA for the CDR3 is TGCAGCGTCTCAAGCGGACAGGGGACAGAGACCCAGTACTTC.

A few counts support this clonotype. The rearrangement joins TRBV7-9 to TRBJ2-5, with a weak D call TRBD2 (5 bases). V lost 1 base, J lost 4 bases, and 16 bases lay in between. CDR1 is SEHNR and CDR2 is FQNEAQ in the germline V gene (reference sequence). This CDR3 contains 16 residues. The CDR3 DNA reads TGTGCCAGCAGCTTAGGTAGCGAAAATAAACTAGAGACCCAGTACTTC. Translating it yields CASSLGSENKLETQYF.

This chain uses TRBV20-1 with TRBJ2-1, with 9 bases matching TRBD1. Germline V gene sequence: CDR1 DFQATT, CDR2 SNEGSKA (reference sequence). The ends lost 2 bases at V and 8 bases at J; junction bases unmatched: 7. This CDR3 region has 14 residues. This chain's CDR3 is CSARHPTGGDEQFF. In nucleotides, the CDR3 is TGCAGTGCTAGACACCCGACAGGGGGGGATGAGCAGTTCTTC.

The chain employs TRBV30 and TRBJ2-6; TRBD1 matches at 7 bases. Unmatched junction bases numbered 2, after V lost 7 bases and J lost 2 bases. The CDR3 totals 13 residues. CDR1 and CDR2 from the germline V gene are GTSNPN and SVGIG (reference sequence). The CDR3 coding sequence is TGTGCCTCTGACAGGGCTGGGGCCAACGTCCTGACTTTC. Amino acid sequence: CASDRAGANVLTF.

This clonotype has only a few counts. The chain has TRBV6-6 and TRBJ2-3; 11 bases map to TRBD2. Germline V CDR1 and CDR2: MNHNY, SVGAGI (reference sequence). Trimming at V came to 7 bases and at J to 9 bases, leaving 12 bases not matched to a gene. This CDR3 has 15 residues. The chain's CDR3 is CASTPIAGGGSTQYF. CDR3 DNA sequence: TGTGCCAGCACCCCCATAGCGGGAGGGGGATCAACGCAGTATTTT.

The chain carries TRBV7-3 and TRBJ2-3; 7 nucleotides agree with TRBD1. Germline CDR1 reads SGHTA; CDR2 reads FQGTGA. Trimming removed 3 bases from V and 1 base from J; junction bases left unmatched: 7. The CDR3 extends over 16 amino acids. In DNA form, the CDR3 reads TGTGCCAGCAGCTTCGGAACAGGGGCGGGCACAGATACGCAGTATTTT. It encodes CASSFGTGAGTDTQYF.

The chain uses TRBV20-1 and TRBJ1-1; no reliable D call. Trimming stripped 3 bases from V and 10 bases from J, with 15 bases between. CDR3 length: 12 amino acids. Looked up from germline, CDR1 is DFQATT and CDR2 is SNEGSKA (reference sequence). The CDR3 DNA reads as TGCAGTGCTAGCCGGAGGGTAGTTGTAGCTTTCTTT. It yields the protein CSASRRVVVAFF.

V gene TRBV29-1 combines with J gene TRBJ2-7; TRBD1 aligns across 7 bases. The CDR3 runs 13 residues. Losses at the gene ends were 4 bases for V and 0 bases for J; bases not matched to a gene: 3. Germline values: CDR1 SQVTM, CDR2 ANQGSEA. CDR3 in amino acids: CSVGWDSSYEQYF. For the CDR3, the DNA is TGCAGCGTTGGGTGGGACAGCTCCTACGAGCAGTACTTC.

This clonotype was detected only once. A read error is possible here, since a much larger clone lies one base away. The rearrangement links TRBV10-3 to TRBJ1-1; TRBD1 might be the D (5 bases). Per germline, CDR1 ENHRY and CDR2 SYGVKD. The CDR3 runs 15 residues. Written as DNA, the CDR3 is TGTGCCATCAGGGGTCCTCTGGGGGAGAACTCTGAAGCTTTCTTT. It codes for CAIRGPLGENSEAFF.

This clonotype was counted many times. This chain links TRBV11-3 with TRBJ1-5; D is uncertain. Trimming removed 3 bases from V and 1 base from J, with 22 bases in between. Per germline, CDR1 SGHNT and CDR2 YENEEA. The CDR3 has 19 residues. CDR3 sequence reads: CASSFSPRAGDSSNQPQHF. For the CDR3, the DNA is TGTGCCAGCAGCTTTAGTCCGAGGGCAGGCGATTCAAGCAATCAGCCCCAGCATTTT.

This clonotype was seen more than once but under ten times. The J gene is TRBJ2-5, the V gene TRBV6-2 or TRBV6-3, with a tentative D call TRBD1 (6 bases). The germline V gene encodes CDR1 MNHEY and CDR2 SVGEGT. CDR3 length equals 13 residues. V lost 5 bases and J 5 bases, leaving 12 bases between the germline ends. DNA for the CDR3: TGTGCCAGCAGTACATGGACAGTGGAGACCCAGTACTTC. As protein: CASSTWTVETQYF.

This clonotype was found many times. The chain employs TRBV4-3 and TRBJ2-3, with 7 bases fitting TRBD2. V gave up 1 base and J gave up 3 bases; unmatched junction bases: 4. The V gene's germline CDR1 is LGHNA and CDR2 YSLEER. The CDR3 is 15 residues long. DNA of the CDR3: TGCGCCAGCAGCCAAGGTCGGGAGGTTACAGATACGCAGTATTTT. Protein sequence: CASSQGREVTDTQYF.

This clonotype was counted a few times. The rearrangement links TRBV6-1 to TRBJ2-1, with 8 bases identical to TRBD1. The CDR3 has 15 residues. Germline CDR1 MNHNS, CDR2 SASEGT. Losses at the gene ends were 7 bases for V and 2 bases for J; bases not matched to a gene: 7. As DNA, the CDR3 is TGTGCCAGCAAAACGGGGACAGGTACCTACAATGAGCAGTTCTTC. It is translated as CASKTGTGTYNEQFF.